Listed below are T cell receptor delta chains from one sample, sequenced in a study of Vδ1+ human thymocytes. TCRdb fed the multiplex PCR reads into CATT to redo clone calling. The sample lists more than 50,000 delta-chain clones; roughly 16% were seen once. Sequenced input: Vdelta1+ gamma-delta thymocytes from the thymus. The source is a girl in the first two years of life who had congenital heart surgery. Both conserved end residues are part of each CDR3. The D gene is left open where the match is weak. A clone size is listed for some rows: how often the clone was seen (once, few, many), or a class if it is expanded.

-,TRDJ1,-,TRDV1,TGTGCTCTTGGGGAAGGCCTTCCTACGCTGGGGGATATTTCGCTTCGGTTTAAACTCATCTTT,CALGEGLPTLGDISLRFKLIF
TRDD3,TRDJ1,few,TRDV1,TGTGCTCTTGGGGAATCTATGCACGCTGGGGGATACTTCCCCGATAAACTCATCTTT,CALGESMHAGGYFPDKLIF
TRDD3,TRDJ1,few,TRDV1,TGTGCTCTTGGGGAACTCTTCCTTACTCACTGGGGGACAAAGACCGATAAACTCATCTTT,CALGELFLTHWGTKTDKLIF
TRDD3,TRDJ1,-,TRDV1,TGTGCTCTTGGGCGCCCCATAGCGTTCCTACTGGGGGATCCGCCATACGCCACCGATAAACTCATCTTT,CALGRPIAFLLGDPPYATDKLIF
-,TRDJ1,few,TRDV1,TGTGCTCTCAGTAGGCTCACCGATAAACTCATCTTT,CALSRLTDKLIF
-,TRDJ1,-,TRDV1,TGTGCTCTTGGGGAAAAGGCCTTCCTACTATACTGGGGGTCGTACACCGATAAACTCATCTTT,CALGEKAFLLYWGSYTDKLIF
-,TRDJ1,-,TRDV1,TGTGCTCTTGGGGAACTAAAGAGTTTTCTCGATAAGCGGGGCAAAGGTTTGGGGTGGCGGAACACCGATAAACTCATCTTT,CALGELKSFLDKRGKGLGWRNTDKLIF
TRDD3,TRDJ1,few,TRDV1,TGTGCTCTTGGAGTCTGTACTGGGGGATTACCCCCCGATAAACTCATCTTT,CALGVCTGGLPPDKLIF
TRDD3,TRDJ1,few,TRDV1,TGTGCTCTTGGGGAACTATTCTCCCCAGAGGCTCACTGGGGGATGAAAGTTACCGATAAACTCATCTTT,CALGELFSPEAHWGMKVTDKLIF
-,TRDJ1,-,TRDV1,TGTGCTCTTGGGGAACTTCGCGACTTCGGGGGAGCGTACACCGATAAACTCATCTTT,CALGELRDFGGAYTDKLIF
-,TRDJ1,few,TRDV1,TGTGCTCTTGGGGGACCACCATGGACGGATAAACTCATCTTT,CALGGPPWTDKLIF
TRDD3,TRDJ1,-,TRDV1,TGTGCTCTTGGGGAACTTCACCTCATTTATGGGGGATTCGGCTTTGCCGATAAACTCATCTTT,CALGELHLIYGGFGFADKLIF
TRDD3,TRDJ1,-,TRDV1,TGTGCTCTTGGGGAACTCTCGACTGGGGGACCCTACACCGATAAACTCATCTTT,CALGELSTGGPYTDKLIF
-,TRDJ1,-,TRDV1,TGTGCTCTTGGGGACTTTCCTACCCAAACTGCCATGGGGGCCCCTCGGCGGTACACCGATAAACTCATCTTT,CALGDFPTQTAMGAPRRYTDKLIF
TRDD3,TRDJ1,few,TRDV1,TGTGCTCTTGTACTGACTGGGGGCCCTCCCACCGATAAACTCATCTTT,CALVLTGGPPTDKLIF
TRDD3,TRDJ1,-,TRDV3,TGTGCCTTTACGGGTCCTAATCCCCACTGGGGGATACTGGATAAACTCATCTTT,CAFTGPNPHWGILDKLIF
-,TRDJ1,-,TRDV1,TGTGCTCTTGGGGACCTCTCCTTCACTCTCGACGTACTGAGTCCCCCAAATGACACCGATAAACTCATCTTT,CALGDLSFTLDVLSPPNDTDKLIF
-,TRDJ1,-,TRDV1,TGTGCTCTTGGGGAACCCCCCTTCCTAAAGGGGGATTGTTCCGATAAACTCATCTTT,CALGEPPFLKGDCSDKLIF
-,TRDJ1,-,TRDV1,TGTGCTCTTGGGGACGCTACGGTCACCGATAAACTCATCTTT,CALGDATVTDKLIF
-,TRDJ1,medium-sized,TRDV2,TGTGCCTGTGACACCTCTAAACTCATCTTT,CACDTSKLIF
TRDD3,TRDJ1,-,TRDV1,TGTGCTCTTGGGGAAAACTCCTACGCCGTTACTGGGGGCCTAGGAGACACCGATAAACTCATCTTT,CALGENSYAVTGGLGDTDKLIF
TRDD3,TRDJ1,-,TRDV1,TGTGCTCTTGGGGAACAGCAGTTGGGGGACCCCCGGTACACCGATAAACTCATCTTT,CALGEQQLGDPRYTDKLIF
TRDD3,TRDJ1,-,TRDV1,TGTGCTCTTGGGGAACTGGGCCTCCCTATAAACTGGGGGAGTTCATACACCGATAAACTCATCTTT,CALGELGLPINWGSSYTDKLIF
-,TRDJ1,few,TRDV1,TGTGCTCTTGGGGAAGCTCCCTGGGGACCTCGACGAGCAGGTAGGGACACCGATAAACTCATCTTT,CALGEAPWGPRRAGRDTDKLIF
TRDD2,TRDJ1,few,TRDV1,TGTGCTCTTGGGGAAGTTCCTACCCCCGATAAACTCATCTTT,CALGEVPTPDKLIF
-,TRDJ1,-,TRDV1,TGTGCTCTTGGGTCCAAGGGACCATACGGCGCCGATAAACTCATCTTT,CALGSKGPYGADKLIF
TRDD3,TRDJ1,few,TRDV1,TGTGCTCTTGGGGAACTATCCCGCCCACCCCCTTGTACTGGGGGATACACCGATAAACTCATCTTT,CALGELSRPPPCTGGYTDKLIF
TRDD3,TRDJ1,few,TRDV1,TGTGCTCTTGGGGAAACCATTTATTTCGTACTGGGGGATACAATCACCGATAAACTCATCTTT,CALGETIYFVLGDTITDKLIF
-,TRDJ1,-,TRDV1,TGTGCTCTTGGGGAATCTCGGGACCCCACCGATAAACTCATCTTT,CALGESRDPTDKLIF
TRDD3,TRDJ1,few,TRDV1,TGTGCTCTTGGGGAAAGGTACCCTACGGAACGTACTGGGGGATACCAGTACACCGATAAACTCATCTTT,CALGERYPTERTGGYQYTDKLIF
TRDD3,TRDJ1,few,TRDV1,TGTGCTCTTGGGGGGTTTTCCCACTGGGGGAGGTACACCGATAAACTCATCTTT,CALGGFSHWGRYTDKLIF
TRDD3,TRDJ1,-,TRDV1,TGTGCTCTTGGGGAACCCGCGGGGGGATACGTGGGCACCGATAAACTCATCTTT,CALGEPAGGYVGTDKLIF
-,TRDJ1,few,TRDV1,TGTGCTCTTGGAGAATTCTCCCCTTCGATTCGTAAACTCATCTTT,CALGEFSPSIRKLIF
-,TRDJ1,-,TRDV1,TGTGCTCTTGGGAACAGGTCCTTCCTACTCTACTGGGGGGGTAAACTCATCTTT,CALGNRSFLLYWGGKLIF
TRDD3,TRDJ1,-,TRDV1,TGTGCTCTTGGGGAACAGATCAGCGCGTACTGGGGGATAGGGGTCGCCGATAAACTCATCTTT,CALGEQISAYWGIGVADKLIF
TRDD3,TRDJ1,-,TRDV1,TGTGCTCTTGGGGAACTTATAATCGTACTGGGGGATCAGTACACCGATAAACTCATCTTT,CALGELIIVLGDQYTDKLIF
TRDD3,TRDJ1,-,TRDV1,TGTGCTCTTGGGGAACCAGGGTATGGCGGGGATACAGTAACCGATAAACTCATCTTT,CALGEPGYGGDTVTDKLIF
TRDD3,TRDJ1,-,TRDV1,TGTGCTCTTGAGATTTCCTACCCATATCTGGGGGATAGGGGCCGGTACACCGATAAACTCATCTTT,CALEISYPYLGDRGRYTDKLIF
TRDD3,TRDJ1,few,TRDV2,TGTGCTGGGGGATGGGGGAAAAATAAACTCATCTTT,CAGGWGKNKLIF
TRDD3,TRDJ1,-,TRDV1,TGTGCTCTTGGGGAACAGATAATGTTTGGGGGATACCGGGCCGATAAACTCATCTTT,CALGEQIMFGGYRADKLIF
-,TRDJ1,few,TRDV1,TGTGCTCTTGGGGAACTCGGTGCCCGGGGGAAGATATACACCGATAAACTCATCTTT,CALGELGARGKIYTDKLIF
TRDD2,TRDJ1,-,TRDV1,TGTGCTCTTGGGGAGCCGGCCTTCCTCTTGGGTTACACCGATAAACTCATCTTT,CALGEPAFLLGYTDKLIF
TRDD3,TRDJ1,few,TRDV1,TGTGCTCTTGGGGGCCCGGGCTCCTACGCTGGGGGATATTACACTTACACCGATAAACTCATCTTT,CALGGPGSYAGGYYTYTDKLIF
-,TRDJ1,few,TRDV1,TGTGCTCTTGGGGTAGTGGGGGATGCCTTCCTTCAGGCCGATAAACTCATCTTT,CALGVVGDAFLQADKLIF